Detailed here is one T cell receptor beta chain. This CDR3 has 14 residues. V shed 5 bases and J 0 bases; nucleotides not matched to a gene: 4. CDR1 and CDR2 from the germline V gene are LNHDA and SQIVND (reference sequence). Sequencing was performed with immunoSEQ multiplex PCR; in TCRdb, only in-frame clones are kept and a portion is missing. The data hold about 51,000 clones, with 86% observed a single time. These data are taken from a study of T cell clones after liver transplantation. The sequencing here drew on CD8+ T cells from blood, taken 12 months after liver transplant. The TCR originated in a human patient who received a liver transplant. These T cells may partly come from the graft donor. V usage is TRBV19 and J usage is TRBJ2-7; 7 bases line up with TRBD2. The CDR3 spells CASSSSSGSYEQYF. The CDR3 region has the DNA TGTGCCAGTAGTTCGTCTAGCGGCTCCTACGAGCAGTACTTC. The variable domain in full, with the rest retrieved from reference TRBV19 and TRBJ2-7, is DGGITQSPKYLFRKEGQNVTLSCEQNLNHDAMYWYRQDPGQGLRLIYYSQIVNDFQKGDIAEGYSVSREKKESFPLTVTSAQKNPTAFYLCASSSSSGSYEQYFGPGTRLTVT.